The TCR beta chain under discussion was sequenced for a study of blood T cell repertoires in COVID-19. Study in general: Acute and convalescent COVID-19 samples came from the United States, Italy and Spain.

Participants were aged about 18 to 95 years, lived in 24 US areas, and enrolled virtually. Membership in each cohort depended on participant-reported clinical history. Sequencing was performed with immunoSEQ multiplex PCR; in TCRdb, only in-frame clones are kept and a portion is missing. This table has fewer than 400,000 clones, 85% to 90% appearing once. CDR3 size: 15 residues. Germline assignment: CDR1 ENHRY and CDR2 SYGVKD. Trimming left V 2 bases short and J 5 bases short, with 13 bases between. This TCR was sampled from a woman between 25 and 40 years old who had recovered from COVID-19. The sequenced material came from PBMCs or T cells enriched from blood (not recorded which). J is TRBJ1-5 and V is TRBV10-3, with TRBD1 as a possible D gene (6 bases). CDR3 bases: TGTGCCATCAGTGAGCGGGGGGCGGGTTATCAGCCCCAGCATTTT. Translation: CAISERGAGYQPQHF.